This is a list of T cell receptor beta chains from one sample in a study of CD8+CD57+ T cells in acquired aplastic anemia. TCRdb analysed the reads with MiXCR anew, one entry per CDR3 protein. The repertoire holds about 150,000 distinct CDR3 sequences, with about 54% as singletons. Sequenced input: sorted CD4+, CD8+, or CD8+CD57+ T cells (not recorded which) from PBMCs. The receptor source for this set is a human donor with aplastic anemia. Both conserved end residues are part of each CDR3. The order of the fields is J gene, V gene, CDR3 protein.

j_gene: TRBJ2-1; v_gene: TRBV19; CDR3aa: CASSTSLGNEQFF
j_gene: TRBJ1-5; v_gene: TRBV19; CDR3aa: CASTLGRGNQPQHF
j_gene: TRBJ2-5; v_gene: TRBV3-1; CDR3aa: CASSQAFEETQYF
j_gene: TRBJ2-7; v_gene: TRBV29-1; CDR3aa: CSPIKRRGPRPAYEQYF
j_gene: TRBJ2-2; v_gene: TRBV10-3; CDR3aa: CAISLAGRDTGELFF
j_gene: TRBJ2-1; v_gene: TRBV19; CDR3aa: CASSFLGYNEQFF
j_gene: TRBJ2-5; v_gene: TRBV20-1; CDR3aa: CSAPQGETQYF
j_gene: TRBJ2-3; v_gene: TRBV7-2; CDR3aa: CASGLLITDTQYF
j_gene: TRBJ1-3; v_gene: TRBV19; CDR3aa: CASSMGQNNGNTIYF
j_gene: TRBJ1-2; v_gene: TRBV24-1; CDR3aa: CATSITGQGACGYTF
j_gene: TRBJ2-7; v_gene: TRBV7-6; CDR3aa: CASSFRSATYEQYF
j_gene: TRBJ2-1; v_gene: TRBV5-1; CDR3aa: CASSPSGVTSSYNEQFF
j_gene: TRBJ1-2; v_gene: TRBV14; CDR3aa: CASSQDNNYGYTF
j_gene: TRBJ2-1; v_gene: TRBV7-9; CDR3aa: CASSWSGSNEQFF
j_gene: TRBJ1-1; v_gene: TRBV6-2/TRBV6-3; CDR3aa: CASSPRGRNTEAFF
j_gene: TRBJ1-4; v_gene: TRBV9; CDR3aa: CASSVGPERRGEKLFF
j_gene: TRBJ2-1; v_gene: TRBV24-1; CDR3aa: CATSDFTGKNEQFF
j_gene: TRBJ1-1; v_gene: TRBV2; CDR3aa: CASREDMNTEAFF
j_gene: TRBJ2-1; v_gene: TRBV7-6; CDR3aa: CASSSEPSGAHIEQFF
j_gene: TRBJ1-2; v_gene: TRBV6-1; CDR3aa: CASSEYGYTF
j_gene: TRBJ2-3; v_gene: TRBV3-1; CDR3aa: CASSQATGGQDDTQYF
j_gene: TRBJ2-7; v_gene: TRBV7-3; CDR3aa: CASSLTGGYSSSFYEQYF
j_gene: TRBJ1-6; v_gene: TRBV7-8; CDR3aa: CASSPGTVSYNSPLHF
j_gene: TRBJ1-1; v_gene: TRBV7-9; CDR3aa: CASSSQAMNTEAFF
j_gene: TRBJ1-1; v_gene: TRBV10-3; CDR3aa: CAIKEGSTEAFF
j_gene: TRBJ2-3; v_gene: TRBV10-1; CDR3aa: CASSESRTTDTQYF
j_gene: TRBJ1-1; v_gene: TRBV19; CDR3aa: CASSIVEGESEAFF
j_gene: TRBJ2-7; v_gene: TRBV4-2; CDR3aa: CASSQGDGGGNEQYF
j_gene: TRBJ2-7; v_gene: TRBV30; CDR3aa: CAGTGGSSSYEQYF
j_gene: TRBJ2-3; v_gene: TRBV2; CDR3aa: CASAVQGNTDTQYF
j_gene: TRBJ2-1; v_gene: TRBV9; CDR3aa: CASSSFGVANEQFF
j_gene: TRBJ1-2; v_gene: TRBV6-1; CDR3aa: CASTPTLASGYGYTF
j_gene: TRBJ1-2; v_gene: TRBV11-2; CDR3aa: CASSLDAGGYGYTF
j_gene: TRBJ2-2; v_gene: TRBV12-3/TRBV12-4; CDR3aa: CASSLARTGELFF
j_gene: TRBJ2-2; v_gene: TRBV15; CDR3aa: CATSPLDRRNTGELFF
j_gene: TRBJ2-2; v_gene: TRBV14; CDR3aa: CASSYLSGELFF
j_gene: TRBJ2-6; v_gene: TRBV25-1; CDR3aa: CASSFSWGGNSGANVLTF
j_gene: TRBJ2-6; v_gene: TRBV7-6; CDR3aa: CASSLIVTGRDSGANVLTF
j_gene: TRBJ2-7; v_gene: TRBV27; CDR3aa: CASSPSMGQGYEQYF
j_gene: TRBJ1-4; v_gene: TRBV5-6; CDR3aa: CASSPSYPIEKLFF
j_gene: TRBJ1-2; v_gene: TRBV9; CDR3aa: CASSQGGYGYTF
j_gene: TRBJ1-3; v_gene: TRBV15; CDR3aa: CATSRDSVGAGNTIYF
j_gene: TRBJ2-1; v_gene: TRBV12-3/TRBV12-4; CDR3aa: CASSLYLSSGGNEQFF
j_gene: TRBJ2-7; v_gene: TRBV2; CDR3aa: CASSESYYEQYF
j_gene: TRBJ2-3; v_gene: TRBV2; CDR3aa: CASRDRGGGTDTQYF
j_gene: TRBJ2-1; v_gene: TRBV25-1; CDR3aa: CASSESTSEDEQFF
j_gene: TRBJ1-5; v_gene: TRBV19; CDR3aa: CASSTRTVSNQPQHF
j_gene: TRBJ2-2; v_gene: TRBV20-1; CDR3aa: CSASFGSTGELFF
j_gene: TRBJ1-4; v_gene: TRBV7-6; CDR3aa: CASSPRGRVEEKLFF
j_gene: TRBJ2-7; v_gene: TRBV11-2; CDR3aa: CASSPKLAGGTEQYF
j_gene: TRBJ1-1; v_gene: TRBV4-1; CDR3aa: CASSQGPNTEAFF